The rows below give T cell receptor beta chains drawn from one sample of a study of regulatory T cells in long-lasting Graves disease. TCRdb used MiXCR to reprocess the multiplex PCR reads, holding one entry per CDR3 protein. The top ten hold approximately 17% of the sample, which has about 460,000 distinct CDR3 sequences, less than 15% seen once. These same data were also listed under a study on T cells in Graves' hyperthyroidism and ophthalmopathy.

The source material was peripheral blood mononuclear cells (PBMCs), sampled at new diagnosis, from a patient treated with antithyroid drugs. The receptors here all came from a woman in her 50s with Graves disease. The CDR3 runs from the conserved cysteine through the conserved F or W. A D gene is named only where the DNA matches it firmly. Clone size is shown for a subset of rows, as once, few, many or a class of expanded clone.

clone_size,v_call,j_call,d_call,cdr3_aa,cdr3_nt
many,TRBV3-1,TRBJ2-7,TRBD2,CASSQGLAAHEQYF,TGTGCCAGCAGCCAGGGACTAGCGGCCCACGAGCAGTACTTC
.,TRBV7-3,TRBJ2-1,TRBD2,CASSLGLAGGGYNEQFF,TGTGCCAGCAGCCTGGGACTAGCGGGAGGGGGCTACAATGAGCAGTTCTTC
many,TRBV20-1,TRBJ2-1,.,CSARQNNEQFF,TGCAGTGCTAGACAGAACAATGAGCAGTTCTTC
.,TRBV20-1,TRBJ2-5,TRBD2,CSARALAGSGIKETQYF,TGCAGTGCTAGAGCACTAGCGGGGAGTGGAATTAAAGAGACCCAGTACTTC
.,TRBV14,TRBJ1-1,.,CASSQEGANTEAFF,TGTGCCAGCAGCCAAGAGGGAGCTAACACTGAAGCTTTCTTT
many,TRBV6-1,TRBJ2-2,TRBD1,CASRTGIANTGELFF,TGTGCCAGCAGGACAGGGATAGCGAACACCGGGGAGCTGTTTTTT
many,TRBV3-1,TRBJ1-1,.,CASSQGGGNTEAFF,TGTGCCAGCAGCCAAGGCGGGGGGAACACTGAAGCTTTCTTT
few,TRBV20-1,TRBJ2-5,.,CSPGKETQYF,TGCAGCCCGGGAAAAGAGACCCAGTACTTC
many,TRBV28,TRBJ2-5,TRBD2,CASLAGREETQYF,TGTGCCAGCTTAGCGGGACGGGAGGAGACCCAGTACTTC
.,TRBV2,TRBJ1-4,TRBD1,CASSEGDRAGEKLFF,TGTGCCAGCAGTGAAGGTGACAGGGCGGGTGAAAAACTGTTTTTT
many,TRBV6-2/TRBV6-3,TRBJ1-1,TRBD1,CASSSNRGLNTEAFF,TGTGCCAGCAGTTCCAACAGGGGACTAAACACTGAAGCTTTCTTT
few,TRBV20-1,TRBJ1-4,.,CSARGGGTNEKLFF,TGCAGTGCTAGAGGGGGGGGGACTAATGAAAAACTGTTTTTT
many,TRBV6-1,TRBJ2-3,.,CASSEGLHLDTQYF,TGTGCCAGCAGTGAAGGACTACACCTAGATACGCAGTATTTT
few,TRBV11-2,TRBJ2-5,TRBD1,CASSPVEGAQETQYF,TGTGCCAGCAGCCCCGTAGAGGGGGCCCAAGAGACCCAGTACTTC
many,TRBV18,TRBJ2-1,.,CASSPQPENEQFF,TGTGCCAGCTCACCTCAACCGGAGAATGAGCAGTTCTTC
.,TRBV5-1,TRBJ2-1,TRBD2,CASSAGLAGGEQFF,TGCGCCAGCAGCGCGGGACTAGCGGGAGGTGAGCAGTTCTTC
many,TRBV13,TRBJ2-1,.,CASSLVLGWDNEQFF,TGTGCCAGCAGCTTAGTCTTGGGATGGGACAATGAGCAGTTCTTC
once,TRBV19,TRBJ2-1,.,CASSIVKPGHNEQFF,TGTGCCAGTAGTATAGTGAAACCAGGGCACAATGAGCAGTTCTTC
few,TRBV10-2,TRBJ2-3,TRBD2,CASKGLVLTDTQYF,TGCGCCAGCAAGGGACTAGTTTTAACAGATACGCAGTATTTT
few,TRBV28,TRBJ1-1,.,CASSSILGLATEAFF,TGTGCCAGCAGTTCTATTTTGGGGTTGGCCACTGAAGCTTTCTTT
few,TRBV4-1,TRBJ1-1,.,CASSFDLIGTEAFF,TGTGCCAGCAGTTTCGACTTGATTGGCACTGAAGCTTTCTTT
many,TRBV7-3,TRBJ2-6,.,CASSLAGANVLTF,TGTGCCAGCAGCTTAGCCGGGGCCAACGTCCTGACTTTC
few,TRBV29-1,TRBJ2-1,TRBD2,CSAGTSTSNEQFF,TGCAGCGCGGGGACTAGCACTTCCAATGAGCAGTTCTTC
.,TRBV27,TRBJ1-5,.,CASSLGSGPLQGQPQHF,TGTGCCAGCAGTTTAGGGTCAGGCCCGCTACAGGGTCAGCCCCAGCATTTT
many,TRBV20-1,TRBJ2-7,.,CSAMSGADVYEQYF,TGCAGTGCTATGTCGGGGGCGGATGTCTACGAGCAGTACTTC
many,TRBV2,TRBJ2-3,TRBD2,CASSDRLAVSTDTQYF,TGTGCCAGCAGTGACCGACTAGCGGTTAGCACAGATACGCAGTATTTT
.,TRBV7-3,TRBJ2-5,TRBD1,CASSLGDRGGRETQYF,TGTGCCAGCAGCTTAGGGGACAGGGGGGGGAGAGAGACCCAGTACTTC
.,TRBV12-3/TRBV12-4,TRBJ2-7,TRBD2,CASAPGTSGYEQYF,TGTGCCAGCGCGCCAGGGACTAGCGGCTACGAGCAGTACTTC
many,TRBV9,TRBJ2-3,TRBD2,CASSWKIAGEGDTQYF,TGTGCCAGCTCATGGAAGATAGCGGGAGAGGGAGATACGCAGTATTTT
many,TRBV3-1,TRBJ1-3,.,CASSQWQSSGNTIYF,TGTGCCAGCAGCCAATGGCAGAGCTCTGGAAACACCATATATTTT
few,TRBV5-1,TRBJ1-2,.,CASSLAETYGYTF,TGCGCCAGCAGCTTGGCAGAGACCTATGGCTACACCTTC
few,TRBV10-3,TRBJ1-1,.,CAISEGIEAFF,TGTGCCATCAGTGAGGGAATTGAAGCTTTCTTT
.,TRBV6-2/TRBV6-3,TRBJ2-2,.,CASSWAARFRTGEPFF,TGTGCCAGCTCTTGGGCCGCGAGGTTTAGGACCGGGGAGCCGTTTTTT
many,TRBV28,TRBJ2-7,.,CASSGPTTYEQYF,TGTGCCAGCAGTGGTCCAACTACCTACGAGCAGTACTTC
many,TRBV2,TRBJ1-1,.,CASTSTGYTEAFF,TGTGCCAGCACCTCGACAGGATACACTGAAGCTTTCTTT
many,TRBV5-1,TRBJ1-6,.,CASSLFPGQANSPLHF,TGCGCCAGCAGCCTTTTTCCGGGGCAAGCCAATTCACCCCTCCACTTT
many,TRBV10-3,TRBJ2-7,TRBD2,CATNTGTSGPYEQYF,TGTGCCACCAATACCGGGACTAGCGGACCTTACGAGCAGTACTTC
many,TRBV18,TRBJ2-5,.,CASSPLGETQYF,TGTGCCAGCTCACCACTTGGAGAGACCCAGTACTTC
many,TRBV9,TRBJ2-1,.,CASSSPGHRANYNEQFF,TGTGCCAGCAGCTCCCCGGGACATCGGGCGAACTACAATGAGCAGTTCTTC
few,TRBV7-3,TRBJ1-5,.,CASSLYGGSSNQPQHF,TGTGCCAGCAGCTTATACGGGGGGAGTAGCAATCAGCCCCAGCATTTT
many,TRBV18,TRBJ2-1,TRBD1,CASSPGQGSSYNEQFF,TGTGCCAGCTCACCGGGACAGGGCAGCTCCTACAATGAGCAGTTCTTC
.,TRBV11-2,TRBJ2-1,TRBD1,CASSLDGTGAYDEQFF,TGTGCCAGCAGCTTAGATGGTACAGGGGCTTACGATGAGCAGTTCTTC
.,TRBV20-1,TRBJ1-5,TRBD1,CSAYKWGQGAGDLRNQPQHF,TGCAGTGCCTACAAATGGGGACAGGGGGCCGGAGATTTGCGCAATCAGCCCCAGCATTTT
many,TRBV12-3/TRBV12-4,TRBJ1-1,TRBD1,CASRTTGGRGEAFF,TGTGCCAGCAGGACGACAGGGGGCAGGGGTGAAGCTTTCTTT
many,TRBV28,TRBJ2-1,TRBD2,CASSPPASGSGYNEQFF,TGTGCCAGCAGCCCTCCAGCAAGCGGGAGTGGGTACAATGAGCAGTTCTTC
.,TRBV18,TRBJ1-5,.,CASSPLDESQPQHF,TGTGCCAGCTCACCACTCGACGAGAGTCAGCCCCAGCATTTT
few,TRBV19,TRBJ1-1,TRBD1,CASSIRDREEAFF,TGTGCCAGTAGTATCCGGGACAGGGAAGAAGCTTTCTTT
many,TRBV20-1,TRBJ1-2,.,CSARDASGLDYGYTF,TGCAGTGCTAGAGACGCCTCGGGGCTGGACTATGGCTACACCTTC
many,TRBV2,TRBJ1-5,TRBD1,CASSDRRQGARQPQHF,TGTGCCAGCAGTGATCGGCGACAGGGGGCCAGGCAGCCCCAGCATTTT
many,TRBV7-2,TRBJ2-5,.,CASSLALARDLYLETQYF,TGTGCCAGCAGCTTAGCTCTGGCGCGGGATCTTTATTTAGAGACCCAGTACTTC